This entry lists 9 T cell receptor beta chains sequenced from one sample in a study of T cell repertoires in cytomegalovirus infection. TCRdb ran MiXCR on the reads and lists one entry per CDR3 protein. The repertoire has 450,000 to 650,000 distinct CDR3 sequences, about 39% of them found once; the top ten carry around 46%. Antigens of these TCRs are unknown. Source: cultured PBMCs, taken from culture after CMV antigen stimulation. The receptors stem from a human donor in good health (CMV status not recorded). Some clones in this sample may be carry-over from other donors' samples.

The chain employs TRBV7-2 and TRBJ1-5; TRBD1 matches at 8 bases. J gave up 2 bases and V 5 bases, and 5 bases lay outside the gene matches. The CDR3 is 15 residues long. Germline-derived CDR1 and CDR2 are SGHTA and FQGNSA. The CDR3 nucleotides read TGTGCCAGCAGCCTGGACAGGGCGGGCAATCAGCCCCAGCATTTT. Encoded protein: CASSLDRAGNQPQHF. Full variable domain (rest looked up from reference TRBV7-2 and TRBJ1-5): GAGVSQSPSNKVTEKGKDVELRCDPISGHTALYWYRQSLGQGLEFLIYFQGNSAPDKSGLPSDRFSAERTGGSVSTLTIQRTQQEDSAVYLCASSLDRAGNQPQHFGDGTRLSIL.

This clonotype was observed a few times. J is TRBJ2-1 and V is TRBV7-2; 9 nucleotides align to TRBD2. The J segment lost 9 bases and the V segment lost 5 bases, leaving 11 bases of the junction unmatched. Germline CDR1 and CDR2: SGHTA and FQGNSA. The CDR3 spans 15 residues. The CDR3 nucleotides are TGTGCCAGCAGCCCTCTAGCGGGGTCGGTAAGTGAGCAGTTCTTC. As protein: CASSPLAGSVSEQFF. Together with reference TRBV7-2 and TRBJ2-1, the CDR3 gives the full variable domain: GAGVSQSPSNKVTEKGKDVELRCDPISGHTALYWYRQSLGQGLEFLIYFQGNSAPDKSGLPSDRFSAERTGGSVSTLTIQRTQQEDSAVYLCASSPLAGSVSEQFFGPGTRLTVL.

J is TRBJ2-4 and V is TRBV6-1; 7 positions match TRBD2. CDR1 and CDR2 (germline): MNHNS, SASEGT. Trimming at V came to 6 bases and at J to 8 bases, leaving 7 bases not matched to a gene. The CDR3 runs to 13 residues. CDR3: CASRSAGIDIQYF. CDR3 bases: TGTGCCAGCAGGTCAGCGGGAATAGACATTCAGTACTTC.

The chain is built from TRBV29-1 and TRBJ1-4, with D perhaps matching TRBD1 (6 bases). This CDR3 is built from 15 residues. Germline V gene sequence: CDR1 SQVTM, CDR2 ANQGSEA. Trimming took off 0 bases at V and 4 bases at J, with 12 bases between the two ends. DNA for the CDR3: TGCAGCGTTGAAGATCCATTACAGGGTAATGAAAAACTGTTTTTT. It is translated as CSVEDPLQGNEKLFF.

V usage is TRBV7-8 and J usage is TRBJ2-1; D ambiguous. This CDR3 contains 13 residues. Germline-derived CDR1 and CDR2 are SGHVS and FQNEAQ. V was cut by 5 bases and J by 6 bases, with 11 bases left in between. CDR3 DNA: TGTGCCAGCAGCCCAGATTCCCCCAATGAGCAGTTCTTC. It specifies CASSPDSPNEQFF.

The chain employs TRBV6-1 and TRBJ2-1; 10 nucleotides align to TRBD2. V shed 4 bases and J 12 bases; nucleotides not matched to a gene: 12. CDR1 and CDR2 (germline): MNHNS, SASEGT. CDR3 size: 15 residues. For the CDR3, the DNA is TGTGCCAGCAGTGGGGCTAGCGGGGGAAACGAGGGGCAGTTCTTC. It specifies CASSGASGGNEGQFF.

The chain recombines TRBV7-6 with TRBJ2-6; no firm D call. The CDR3 length is 21 residues. The germline gives CDR1 SGHVS, CDR2 FNYEAQ. V lost 4 bases to trimming and J lost 0 bases, with 25 bases between them. The CDR3: CASSSSPLAGRVRSGANVLTF. CDR3 DNA: TGTGCCAGCAGCTCCTCTCCACTGGCTGGGCGTGTCCGCTCTGGGGCCAACGTCCTGACTTTC.

This clonotype was detected only once. The rearrangement joins TRBV3-1 to TRBJ2-3, with D tentatively TRBD1 or TRBD2 (6 bases each). The CDR3 covers 12 residues. Trimming removed 2 bases from V and 11 bases from J, with 11 bases in between. The germline gives CDR1 LGHDT, CDR2 YNNKEL (reference sequence). The CDR3 spells CASSQRGAGQYF. The CDR3 nucleotides read TGTGCCAGCAGCCAAAGGGGGGCCGGGCAGTATTTT.

This clonotype came up many times. The gene calls are TRBV20-1 and TRBJ1-5, with 7 nucleotides matching TRBD1. Germline trimming cut 4 bases from V and 4 bases from J; bases unmatched to any gene: 4. The germline gives CDR1 DFQATT, CDR2 SNEGSKA (reference sequence). The CDR3 is 13 amino acids. The CDR3 sequence: CSATGTDNQPQHF. The CDR3 DNA follows: TGCAGTGCTACCGGGACAGATAATCAGCCCCAGCATTTT.